The clone carrying this TCR beta chain was seen at least ten times. Its antigen remains unidentified. From about 400 ng of RNA, a library with molecular barcoded alpha/delta and beta/gamma adaptors was made. TCRdb re-called the reads with MiXCR, one entry per CDR3 protein. The sample has 50,000 or so distinct CDR3 sequences, around 19% seen once. The germline gives CDR1 SGHAT, CDR2 FQNNGV. The CDR3 contains 12 residues. Trimming took off 3 bases at V and 0 bases at J, with 1 base between the two ends. The data originate from a study of read filtering for tumor transcriptome and immune sequencing. Study findings and constraints: The sorted CD138-negative fraction was a mixed bone marrow immune population, not purified T cells.

The sequenced material came from a population of CD138-negative cells sorted from bone marrow. The chain has TRBV11-2 and TRBJ2-3; D is ambiguous. The sequence derives from a donor aged 40 or older with multiple myeloma. The CDR3 spells CASSFSTDTQYF. In DNA form, the CDR3 reads TGTGCCAGCAGCTTCAGCACAGATACGCAGTATTTT.